This T cell receptor beta chain was retrieved from a study of patients and donors after allogeneic stem cell transplantation. TCRdb fed the RT-PCR reads into MiXCR, producing one record per CDR3 protein. The table shows approximately 98,000 distinct CDR3 sequences, with approximately 40% occurring only once. This CDR3 has 15 amino acids. From germline, CDR1 is SGHKS and CDR2 YYEKEE (reference sequence). Losses at the gene ends were 1 base for V and 1 base for J; bases not matched to a gene: 5. The TCR was taken from a human donor who was either an allogeneic HSCT recipient or a stem cell or donor lymphocyte infusion donor (not recorded which). It is not recorded whose cells these are; they may come from a transplant donor. The rearrangement uses TRBV5-5 and TRBJ2-7; 7 bases are a match to TRBD1. What was sequenced was blood, either unsorted or a sorted T cell fraction (not recorded which). Here the CDR3 reads CASSLPQTGSYEQYF. CDR3 DNA sequence: TGTGCCAGCAGCTTGCCCCAGACAGGGTCCTACGAGCAGTACTTC.